This entry lists 4 T cell receptor beta chains sequenced from one sample in a study of OX40 agonist ivuxolimab in advanced cancers. Here immunoSEQ multiplex PCR was the method, and the copy in TCRdb shows in-frame clones only, minus some. The sample carries roughly 53,000 clones, just under 85% recorded once. The sequences come from CD4+ or CD8+ T cells sorted from blood, collected in a trial of the OX40 agonist ivuxolimab. The receptors derive from an adult with an advanced solid tumor such as melanoma, head and neck, liver or kidney cancer.

V and J are TRBV19 and TRBJ1-1; 8 nucleotides line up with TRBD1. Germline V CDR1 and CDR2: LNHDA, SQIVND (reference sequence). CDR3 size: 16 residues. The trim removed 3 bases at V and 3 bases at J, leaving 9 bases unmatched. CDR3 DNA: TGTGCCAGTAGTATTTTGGGACAGGTCCTGGACACTGAAGCTTTCTTT. This sequence encodes CASSILGQVLDTEAFF. The variable domain in full, completed from reference TRBV19 and TRBJ1-1, reads DGGITQSPKYLFRKEGQNVTLSCEQNLNHDAMYWYRQDPGQGLRLIYYSQIVNDFQKGDIAEGYSVSREKKESFPLTVTSAQKNPTAFYLCASSILGQVLDTEAFFGQGTRLTVV.

The sample holds a few counts of this clone. V is TRBV5-1 and J is TRBJ2-7; D might be TRBD1 or TRBD2, each matching 5 bases. The germline V gene has CDR1 SGHRS and CDR2 YFSETQ. The CDR3 has 15 amino acids. The germline V and J ends were trimmed by 4 bases and 6 bases, with 20 bases remaining between them. The CDR3 reads CASSPKGPPTGEQYF. The CDR3, as DNA: TGCGCCAGCAGCCCTAAGGGACCCCCTACCGGCGAGCAGTACTTC.

The V and J genes are TRBV5-5 and TRBJ2-7, with TRBD2 as a possible D gene (5 bases). The CDR3 totals 13 residues. Germline V gene sequence: CDR1 SGHKS, CDR2 YYEKEE (reference sequence). Between the trimmed V and J ends, which lost 0 bases and 12 bases, there was a span of 16 bases. The DNA for the CDR3 is TGTGCCAGCAGCTTGGAGTCCGGGATAAGGTCGTACTTC. Its translation: CASSLESGIRSYF.

The rearrangement joins TRBV9 to TRBJ1-1; tentative D call: TRBD1 (5 bases). The CDR3 spans 13 residues. From germline, CDR1 is SGDLS and CDR2 YYNGEE. The ends were cut back, 2 bases at V and 2 bases at J, with 7 bases in the middle. The CDR3 DNA follows: TGTGCCAGCAGCGTTACAGGAAACACTGAAGCTTTCTTT. Encoded protein: CASSVTGNTEAFF. Drawing the rest from reference TRBV9 and TRBJ1-1, the complete variable domain is DSGVTQTPKHLITATGQRVTLRCSPRSGDLSVYWYQQSLDQGLQFLIQYYNGEERAKGNILERFSAQQFPDLHSELNLSSLELGDSALYFCASSVTGNTEAFFGQGTRLTVV.